This passage covers 13 T cell receptor beta chains from one sample sequenced in a study of technical replicates of blood from a handful of donors. Measured with immunoSEQ multiplex PCR; TCRdb has only the in-frame clones, and not every one. The data show about 83,000 clones, roughly 94% seen once. The sequenced sample consisted of T cells isolated from PBMCs. All receptors come from a human donor in good health.

This clone has a handful of counts. The chain links TRBV10-3 to TRBJ1-1; D may be TRBD1 (6 bases). This CDR3 spans 14 amino acids. CDR1 and CDR2 from the germline V gene are ENHRY and SYGVKD. V was trimmed by 3 bases and J by 2 bases, leaving 10 bases between them. For the CDR3, the DNA is TGTGCCATCAGTGATTTTGGGGGCAACACTGAAGCTTTCTTT. Translation: CAISDFGGNTEAFF.

J is TRBJ2-1 and V is TRBV6-5; tentative D call: TRBD2 (5 bases). Per the germline V gene, CDR1 is MNHEY and CDR2 is SVGAGI. Trimming pared 8 bases from V and 7 bases from J, leaving 18 bases between. The CDR3 consists of 14 residues. CDR3: CASALAPPGNEQFF. The CDR3 DNA follows: TGTGCCAGCGCGCTAGCCCCTCCCGGGAATGAGCAGTTCTTC.

The genes are TRBV4-2 and TRBJ2-7, with TRBD2 as a possible D gene (6 bases). V lost 0 bases to trimming and J lost 7 bases, with 10 bases between them. This CDR3 comprises 13 residues. CDR1 and CDR2 (germline): LGHNA, YNFKEQ. CDR3 amino acids: CASSQDISGEQYF. CDR3 DNA: TGTGCCAGCAGCCAAGATATAAGCGGGGAGCAGTACTTC.

The gene calls are TRBV6-4 and TRBJ2-4; D is perhaps TRBD1 (6 bases). V shed 6 bases and J shed 3 bases, with 15 bases lying between them. The germline V gene has CDR1 MRHNA and CDR2 SNTAGT. The length of the CDR3 is 15 residues. The CDR3 loop is CASSATGIGKNIQYF. The CDR3 region has the DNA TGTGCCAGCAGCGCAACAGGGATCGGCAAAAACATTCAGTACTTC.

This clone was observed a handful of times. This chain links TRBV5-6 with TRBJ1-4, with 7 nucleotides matching TRBD1. Germline V lookup: CDR1 SGHDT, CDR2 YYEEEE. The CDR3 runs to 15 residues. Trimming at V came to 1 base and at J to 7 bases, leaving 7 bases not matched to a gene. CDR3 sequence: CASSLKMTGSEKLFF. CDR3 in DNA: TGTGCCAGCAGCTTGAAAATGACAGGGAGTGAAAAACTGTTTTTT.

The J gene is TRBJ1-1, the V gene TRBV5-1, with TRBD1 identical over 8 bases. Trimming at V came to 0 bases and at J to 4 bases, leaving 8 bases not matched to a gene. Germline V gene sequence: CDR1 SGHRS, CDR2 YFSETQ. The CDR3 consists of 16 residues. This CDR3 reads CASSLEPTGVGTEAFF. The CDR3 nucleotides are TGCGCCAGCAGCTTGGAACCGACAGGGGTAGGCACTGAAGCTTTCTTT.

This chain connects TRBV4-2 to TRBJ1-1, with D uncertain. This CDR3 has 14 amino acids. The germline gives CDR1 LGHNA, CDR2 YNFKEQ. V was pared by 4 bases and J by 0 bases, with 9 bases between. The DNA of the CDR3 is TGTGCCAGCAGCCGACCCGGGATGAACACTGAAGCTTTCTTT. Its translation is CASSRPGMNTEAFF.

This chain joins TRBV29-1 and TRBJ2-4, with a possible D match to TRBD1 (6 bases). Germline CDR1 reads SQVTM; CDR2 reads ANQGSEA. Trimming cost V 2 bases and J 1 base, with 9 bases left between them. The CDR3 is made up of 14 amino acids. The CDR3 here is CSVELGQAKNIQYF. The CDR3 region has the DNA TGCAGCGTTGAATTAGGACAGGCCAAAAACATTCAGTACTTC. Looking up the rest from reference TRBV29-1 and TRBJ2-4 gives the full variable domain: SAVISQKPSRDICQRGTSLTIQCQVDSQVTMMFWYRQQPGQSLTLIATANQGSEATYESGFVIDKFPISRPNLTFSTLTVSNMSPEDSSIYLCSVELGQAKNIQYFGAGTRLSVL.

This sequence joins TRBV5-6 and TRBJ2-7, with a possible D match to TRBD2 (6 bases). CDR3 length equals 14 residues. V shed 2 bases and J shed 3 bases, with 12 bases lying between them. Germline CDR1 SGHDT, CDR2 YYEEEE. CDR3 DNA sequence: TGTGCCAGCAGCTTCCCCGCGGGACTCTACGAGCAGTACTTC. The encoded protein is CASSFPAGLYEQYF.

This sequence joins TRBV13 and TRBJ2-1, with 7 bases matching TRBD2. The CDR3 totals 19 residues. V shed 7 bases, J shed 3 bases, and the junction held 21 bases outside the gene matches. The germline V gene has CDR1 PRHDT and CDR2 FYEKMQ (reference sequence). This chain's CDR3 is CASTEGPWGGPANYNEQFF. CDR3 bases: TGTGCCAGCACCGAAGGACCATGGGGGGGACCAGCCAACTACAATGAGCAGTTCTTC.

In DNA form, the CDR3 reads TGCGCCAGCAGCTTGATGGCAGGGAACACTGAAGCTTTCTTT. Protein product: CASSLMAGNTEAFF. The genes are TRBV5-1 and TRBJ1-1, with D unclear. The CDR3 totals 14 residues. Trimming took off 1 base at V and 1 base at J, with 8 bases between the two ends. The germline V gene has CDR1 SGHRS and CDR2 YFSETQ.

J is TRBJ1-2 and V is TRBV27; 10 bases map to TRBD1. CDR1 and CDR2 (germline): MNHEY, SMNVEV (reference sequence). V was pared by 3 bases and J by 3 bases, with 7 bases of the junction left unmatched. This CDR3 comprises 16 residues. In nucleotides, the CDR3 is TGTGCCAGCAGTTTGTCCGGGACAGGGGCATACTATGGCTACACCTTC. Protein sequence: CASSLSGTGAYYGYTF.

This chain uses TRBV6-1 with TRBJ2-7; TRBD2 matches 9 bases. The V gene's germline CDR1 is MNHNS and CDR2 SASEGT. J lost 7 bases, V lost 5 bases, and 9 bases had no gene match. The CDR3 is 14 amino acids. The CDR3 here is CASSSGRSRGEQYF. The CDR3 DNA reads as TGTGCCAGCAGTAGCGGGAGGTCCCGTGGGGAGCAGTACTTC.